This T cell receptor beta chain stems from a study of beta chain features in type 1 diabetes (dated by TCRdb to 2017 to 2018). Turning to the overall study: Mean age, gender distribution, total cell number and subset yield were not different between patients and healthy donors. In the study, TCRB repertoires of sorted circulating CD4+ T cell subsets from recently diagnosed type 1 diabetes patients were compared with those of matched healthy donors. Across all samples, some 100,000,000 sorted cells were examined, and cell number per subset correlated strongly with RNA yield. Naive and central memory subsets were obtained from all 30 or so donors, but regulatory and stem cell-like memory subsets were isolated from only 8 patients and about 8 healthy donors. The full study reports these points: In all four CD4+ subsets, TCRB CDR3 length was moderately but significantly shorter in type 1 diabetes patients. PCR may preferentially amplify shorter templates, but because patient and control samples were amplified and corrected together, any resulting skew would affect both groups equally. Because small numbers of individuals were included in the HLA sub-analyses, any influence of HLA type on TCRB rearrangement was left unresolved. The naive, central memory and regulatory TCRB repertoires appeared to resemble one another more closely among patients than among healthy donors. Because cDNA was sequenced instead of genomic DNA, activated cells with high expression could be over-represented, although the groups did not differ in activation or CD3 levels. At VDJ recombination sites, type 1 diabetes patients had fewer insertions and more deleted nucleotides, which implies abnormalities in thymic rearrangement.

In regard to this clone: Its target antigen remains unknown. No quality values exist for individual bases; no much larger clone is one base distant.

The High Capacity cDNA Reverse Transcription Kit was used to reverse transcribe all of the isolated RNA, meaning that expressed TCRB transcripts were what got sequenced. Deep immunoSEQ sequencing was applied to naive, central memory and regulatory T cell samples, giving an average of around 4 million total reads per sample. After sorted cells were lysed in RLT buffer, RNA was extracted with DNase-treated RNeasy Micro or Mini kits, with the choice depending on cell number. Each cell subset was processed separately to prevent cross-contamination, with patient and healthy donor samples processed together. TCRB sequences were amplified from cDNA with the immunoSEQ multiplex PCR, producing 87-bp fragments spanning the CDR3 region. Sequencing of the amplicons was performed on the Illumina HiSeq platform. From the authors' description of their analysis: PCR bias was corrected computationally using synthetic template baselines, and reads within Hamming distance 2 were collapsed, with unmergeable singletons discarded. Reads were aligned against IMGT to assign V, D and J genes, CDR3 length and insertions or deletions at six rearrangement sites. Within each subset, clonotype counts were normalized to sorted cell number, after which true diversity and Gini coefficients were computed with the tcR R package. The overlap coefficient, calculated on TCRB nucleotide sequences, was used to quantify repertoire sharing. As stored in TCRdb, this immuneACCESS dataset retains in-frame rearrangements with V and J assigned. A fraction of the clones does not appear; measured against another copy, unresolved V genes explain less than half of the discrepancy, and the remainder lacks a known reason. V and J calls plus clone size are reproduced from that table; the DNA served to infer D and trimming. Here the sample has around 40,000 clones; about 68% occur a single time. The ten top clones hold more than 1.5% of the sample.

Each donor gave one peripheral blood draw, averaging approximately 0.12 L, which was collected into heparinised tubes. Naive, central memory, regulatory and stem cell-like memory CD4+ T cells were sorted on a BD FACSAria II using a panel including CD45RO, CCR7, CD25, CD127, CD95 and CD27. Purity was above 98% for every sorted population. PBMCs were isolated immediately by Lymphoprep density gradient centrifugation and stained directly without culture. So that batch effects would be minimized, each experiment stained and sorted samples in pairs, pairing one healthy donor with one patient. V is pared back by 2 bases and J by 4 bases, with 17 bases lying between the germline termini. CDR1 and CDR2 were assigned from the germline V gene (reference sequence) as LNHDA and SQIVND. The CDR3 contains 16 residues, cysteine and phenylalanine counted. Only the CDR3 portion is preserved as DNA: 48 bases, with reading frame beginning at the first base.

The sample consisted of Tregs from blood. Read against the paper, the sample's cell subset or site label means: regulatory CD4+ T cells. The receptor was derived from a man under 40 with type 1 diabetes. Some clones in this sample may be carry-over from other donors' samples. The rearranged chain carries TRBV19 and TRBJ1-2, with TRBD1 perhaps the D gene, on 6 matching bases. In nucleotides, the sequence is TGTGCCAGTAGTATATTCTCCCCCGGGACACCCTATGGCTACACCTTC. This is translated as CASSIFSPGTPYGYTF.